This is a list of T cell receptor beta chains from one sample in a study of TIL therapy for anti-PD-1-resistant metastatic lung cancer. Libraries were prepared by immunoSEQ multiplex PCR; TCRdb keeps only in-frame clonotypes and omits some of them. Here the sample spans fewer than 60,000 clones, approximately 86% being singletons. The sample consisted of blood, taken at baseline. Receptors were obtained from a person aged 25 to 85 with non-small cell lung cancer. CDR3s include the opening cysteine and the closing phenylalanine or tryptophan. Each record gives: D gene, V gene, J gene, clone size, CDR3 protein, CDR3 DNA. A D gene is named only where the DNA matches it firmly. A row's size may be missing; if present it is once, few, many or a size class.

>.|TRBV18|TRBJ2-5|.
CASSPTGQETQYF
TGTGCCAGCTCACCAACAGGACAAGAGACCCAGTACTTC
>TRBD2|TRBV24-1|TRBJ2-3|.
CATSDSSGRFFGSTDTQYF
TGTGCCACCAGTGATTCTAGCGGGAGGTTCTTCGGTAGCACAGATACGCAGTATTTT
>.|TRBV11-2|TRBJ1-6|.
CASSRTEIGPLHF
TGTGCCAGCAGCAGAACGGAAATTGGGCCCCTCCACTTT
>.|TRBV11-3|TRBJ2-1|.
CASSLEGDNEQFF
TGTGCCAGCAGCTTAGAAGGGGACAATGAGCAGTTCTTC
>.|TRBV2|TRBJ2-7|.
CASSEAPGDVSYEQYF
TGTGCCAGCAGTGAAGCCCCAGGGGATGTCTCCTACGAGCAGTACTTC
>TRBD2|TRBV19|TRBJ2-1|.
CASSIVAGGRNEQFF
TGTGCCAGTAGTATAGTAGCGGGAGGGAGGAATGAGCAGTTCTTC
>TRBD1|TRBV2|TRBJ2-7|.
CASRDRTGVSSYEQYF
TGTGCCAGCAGGGACAGAACAGGGGTGAGCTCCTACGAGCAGTACTTC
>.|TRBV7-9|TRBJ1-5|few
CASSPQANQPQHF
TGTGCCAGCAGCCCCCAAGCTAATCAGCCCCAGCATTTT
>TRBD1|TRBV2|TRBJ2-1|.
CASRQGGYNEQFF
TGTGCCAGCAGACAGGGGGGCTACAATGAGCAGTTCTTC
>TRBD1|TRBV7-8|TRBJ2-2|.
CASSLESGGSTGELFF
TGTGCCAGCAGCTTAGAGTCAGGGGGCAGCACCGGGGAGCTGTTTTTT
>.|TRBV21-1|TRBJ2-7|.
CASSKVPGQQYF
TGTGCCAGCAGCAAAGTTCCGGGACAGCAGTACTTC
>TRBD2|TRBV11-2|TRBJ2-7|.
CASSLSGSSTYEQYF
TGTGCCAGCAGCTTAAGCGGGAGTTCCACCTACGAGCAGTACTTC
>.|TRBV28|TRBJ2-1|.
CASTRAQRTNEQFF
TGTGCCAGCACCCGGGCCCAGCGCACCAATGAGCAGTTCTTC
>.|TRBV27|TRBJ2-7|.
CASTPQGEDEQYF
TGTGCCAGCACCCCGCAGGGGGAGGACGAGCAGTACTTC
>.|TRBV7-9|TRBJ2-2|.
CASSYRTEGTGELFF
TGTGCCAGCAGCTATCGGACTGAAGGGACCGGGGAGCTGTTTTTT
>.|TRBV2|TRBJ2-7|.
CASGHSGEQYF
TGTGCCAGCGGCCATAGCGGCGAGCAGTACTTC
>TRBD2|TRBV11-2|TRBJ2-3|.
CASRRLAGADTQYF
TGTGCCAGCAGACGACTAGCGGGGGCAGATACGCAGTATTTT
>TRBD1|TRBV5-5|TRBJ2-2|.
CASSPAPGTANTGELFF
TGTGCCAGCAGCCCCGCCCCCGGGACAGCTAACACCGGGGAGCTGTTTTTT
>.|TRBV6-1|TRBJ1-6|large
CASSGAGENSPLHF
TGTGCCAGCAGTGGAGCAGGGGAAAATTCACCCCTCCACTTT
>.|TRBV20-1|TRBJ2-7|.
CSASSRIYEQYF
TGCAGTGCTAGTTCTAGAATCTACGAGCAGTACTTC
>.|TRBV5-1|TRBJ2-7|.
CASSSVSSYEQYF
TGCGCCAGCAGCAGCGTCAGCTCCTACGAGCAGTACTTC
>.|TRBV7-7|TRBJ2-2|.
CASRVTGNTGELFF
TGTGCCAGCAGGGTGACAGGGAACACCGGGGAGCTGTTTTTT